The sequence of this T cell receptor (beta chain) was determined in a study of blood T cell repertoires in COVID-19. Clones were read by immunoSEQ multiplex PCR, and TCRdb kept only the in-frame ones, dropping some. The sample comprises 130,000 or so clones, approximately 80% of which are singletons, and roughly an eighth rests with the top ten. The germline CDR1 and CDR2 sequences are KGHDR and SFDVKD. Losses at the gene ends were 7 bases for V and 6 bases for J; bases not matched to a gene: 5. There are 13 residues in the CDR3. The rearrangement links TRBV24-1 to TRBJ1-2; 9 bases align to TRBD1. The sequence was obtained from a woman aged 60-75 years with acute or convalescent COVID-19. The sample taken for sequencing was peripheral blood. The CDR3 protein is CATSEGQGDGYTF. The CDR3 coding sequence is TGTGCCACCAGCGAGGGACAGGGAGATGGCTACACCTTC.